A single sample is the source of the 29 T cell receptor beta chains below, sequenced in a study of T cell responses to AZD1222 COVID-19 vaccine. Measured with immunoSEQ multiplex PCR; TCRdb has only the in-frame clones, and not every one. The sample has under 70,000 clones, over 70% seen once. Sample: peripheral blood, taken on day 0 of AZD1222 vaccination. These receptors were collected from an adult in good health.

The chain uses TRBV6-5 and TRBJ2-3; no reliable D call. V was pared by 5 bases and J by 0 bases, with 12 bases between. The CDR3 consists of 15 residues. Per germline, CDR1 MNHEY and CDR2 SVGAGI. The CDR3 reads CASSRGGPSTDTQYF. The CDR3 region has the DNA TGTGCCAGCAGTCGCGGTGGACCTAGCACAGATACGCAGTATTTT.

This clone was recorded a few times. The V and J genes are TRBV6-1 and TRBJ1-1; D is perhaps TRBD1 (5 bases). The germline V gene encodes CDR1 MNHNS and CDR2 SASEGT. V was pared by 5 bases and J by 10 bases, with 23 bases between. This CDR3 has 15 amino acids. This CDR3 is CASSSGRGRAVAAFF. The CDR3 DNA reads TGTGCCAGCAGTTCTGGGAGGGGCCGGGCCGTCGCAGCTTTCTTT.

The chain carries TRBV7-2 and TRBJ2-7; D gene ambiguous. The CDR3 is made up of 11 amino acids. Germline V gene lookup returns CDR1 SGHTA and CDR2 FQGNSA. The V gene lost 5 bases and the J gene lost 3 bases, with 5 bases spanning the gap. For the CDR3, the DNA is TGTGCCAGCAGCGTACACTACGAGCAGTACTTC. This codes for CASSVHYEQYF.

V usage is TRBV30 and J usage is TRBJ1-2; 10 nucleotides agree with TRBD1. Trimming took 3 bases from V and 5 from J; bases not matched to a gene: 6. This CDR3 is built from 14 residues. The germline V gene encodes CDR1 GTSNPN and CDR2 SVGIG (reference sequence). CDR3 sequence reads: CAWRRQGAWYGYTF. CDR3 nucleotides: TGTGCCTGGAGAAGACAGGGGGCGTGGTATGGCTACACCTTC.

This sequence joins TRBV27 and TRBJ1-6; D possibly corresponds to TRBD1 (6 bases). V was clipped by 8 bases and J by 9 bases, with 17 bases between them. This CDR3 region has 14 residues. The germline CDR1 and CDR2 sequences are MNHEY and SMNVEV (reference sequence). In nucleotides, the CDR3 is TGTGCCAGCGGCCAGGGACACAATCTTTCACCCCTCCACTTT. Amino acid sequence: CASGQGHNLSPLHF.

CDR3: CASSPPTGNEQYF. CDR3 nucleotides: TGTGCCAGCAGCCCCCCGACGGGGAACGAGCAGTACTTC. This chain connects TRBV5-5 to TRBJ2-7, with a tentative D call TRBD2 (5 bases). V was shortened by 4 bases and J by 5 bases, with 13 bases between the two germline ends. CDR3 length equals 13 residues. Germline V gene data show CDR1 as SGHKS and CDR2 as YYEKEE (reference sequence).

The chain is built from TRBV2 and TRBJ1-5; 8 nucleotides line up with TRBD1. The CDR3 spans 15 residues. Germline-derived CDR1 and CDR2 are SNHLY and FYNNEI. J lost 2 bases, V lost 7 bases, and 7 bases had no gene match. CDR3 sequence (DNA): TGTGCCAGCAAGCTTATACAGGGGGGCAATCAGCCCCAGCATTTT. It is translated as CASKLIQGGNQPQHF.

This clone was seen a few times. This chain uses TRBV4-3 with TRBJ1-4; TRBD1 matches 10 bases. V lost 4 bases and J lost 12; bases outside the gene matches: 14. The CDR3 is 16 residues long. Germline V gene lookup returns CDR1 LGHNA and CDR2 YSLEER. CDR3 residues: CASSPGARDRGRELFF. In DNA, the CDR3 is TGCGCCAGCAGCCCGGGGGCCCGGGACAGGGGTAGGGAACTGTTTTTT.

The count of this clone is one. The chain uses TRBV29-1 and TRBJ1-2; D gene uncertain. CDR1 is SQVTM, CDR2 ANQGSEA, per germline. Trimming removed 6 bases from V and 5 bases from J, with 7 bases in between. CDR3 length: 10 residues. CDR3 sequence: CSVEDYGYTF. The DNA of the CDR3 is TGCAGCGTAGAGGATTATGGCTACACCTTC.

The CDR3 sequence is CASSLQGAIADTQYF. Written as DNA, the CDR3 is TGTGCCAGCAGCTTACAGGGGGCGATCGCAGATACGCAGTATTTT. The chain couples TRBV7-3 to TRBJ2-3; 8 bases are a match to TRBD1. The CDR3 contains 15 residues. Germline V gene lookup returns CDR1 SGHTA and CDR2 FQGTGA. Losses at the gene ends were 2 bases for V and 4 bases for J; bases not matched to a gene: 5.

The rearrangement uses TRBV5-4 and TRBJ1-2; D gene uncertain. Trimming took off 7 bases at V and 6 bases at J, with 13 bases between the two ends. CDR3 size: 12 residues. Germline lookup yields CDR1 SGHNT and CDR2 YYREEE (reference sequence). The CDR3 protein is CASAQARDGYTF. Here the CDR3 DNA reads TGTGCCAGCGCTCAGGCTAGGGATGGCTACACCTTC. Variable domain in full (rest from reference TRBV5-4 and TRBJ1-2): ETGVTQSPTHLIKTRGQQVTLRCSSQSGHNTVSWYQQALGQGPQFIFQYYREEENGRGNFPPRFSGLQFPNYSSELNVNALELDDSALYLCASAQARDGYTFGSGTRLTVV.

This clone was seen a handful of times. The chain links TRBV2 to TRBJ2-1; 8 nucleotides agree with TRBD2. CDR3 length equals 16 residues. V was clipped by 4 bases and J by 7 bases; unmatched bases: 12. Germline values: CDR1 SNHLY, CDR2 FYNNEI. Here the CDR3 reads CASSGGRGGPMNEQFF. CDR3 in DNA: TGTGCCAGCAGTGGTGGACGGGGGGGGCCCATGAATGAGCAGTTCTTC.

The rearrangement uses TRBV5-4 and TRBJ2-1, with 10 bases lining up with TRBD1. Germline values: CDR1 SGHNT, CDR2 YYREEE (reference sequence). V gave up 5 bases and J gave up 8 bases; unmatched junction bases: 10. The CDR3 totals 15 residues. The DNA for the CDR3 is TGTGCCAGCAGTTCTGGACAGGGGGTGGCGGATGAGCAGTTCTTC. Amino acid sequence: CASSSGQGVADEQFF.

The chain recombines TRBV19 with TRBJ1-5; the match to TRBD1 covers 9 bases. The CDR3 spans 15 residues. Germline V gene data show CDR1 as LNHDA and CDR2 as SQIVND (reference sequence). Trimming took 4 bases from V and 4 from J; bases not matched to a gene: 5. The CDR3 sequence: CASSTLGTGNQPQHF. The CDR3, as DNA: TGTGCCAGTAGTACCCTCGGGACAGGGAATCAGCCCCAGCATTTT. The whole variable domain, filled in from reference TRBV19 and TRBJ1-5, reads DGGITQSPKYLFRKEGQNVTLSCEQNLNHDAMYWYRQDPGQGLRLIYYSQIVNDFQKGDIAEGYSVSREKKESFPLTVTSAQKNPTAFYLCASSTLGTGNQPQHFGDGTRLSIL.

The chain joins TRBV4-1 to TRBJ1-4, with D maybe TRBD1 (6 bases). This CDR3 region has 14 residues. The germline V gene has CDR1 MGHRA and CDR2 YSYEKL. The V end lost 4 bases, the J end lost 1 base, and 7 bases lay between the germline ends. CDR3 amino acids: CASSRTVTNEKLFF. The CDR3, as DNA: TGCGCCAGCAGCCGGACAGTAACTAATGAAAAACTGTTTTTT.

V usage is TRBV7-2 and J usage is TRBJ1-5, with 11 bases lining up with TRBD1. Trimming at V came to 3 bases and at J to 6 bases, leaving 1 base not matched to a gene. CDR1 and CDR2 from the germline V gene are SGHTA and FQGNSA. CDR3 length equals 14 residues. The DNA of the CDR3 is TGTGCCAGCAGCTTGGGACAGGGGGTTCAGCCCCAGCATTTT. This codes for CASSLGQGVQPQHF.

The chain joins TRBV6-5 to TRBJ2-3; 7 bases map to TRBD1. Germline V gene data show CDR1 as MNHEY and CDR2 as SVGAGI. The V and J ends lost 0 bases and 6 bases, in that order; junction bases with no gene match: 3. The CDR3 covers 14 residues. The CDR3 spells CASSYSTGRDTQYF. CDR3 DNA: TGTGCCAGCAGTTACTCGACAGGGCGCGATACGCAGTATTTT.

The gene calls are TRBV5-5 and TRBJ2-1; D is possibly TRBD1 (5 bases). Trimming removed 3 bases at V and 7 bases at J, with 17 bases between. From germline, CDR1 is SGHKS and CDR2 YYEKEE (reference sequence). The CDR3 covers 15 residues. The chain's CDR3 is CASSSPGQGGNEQFF. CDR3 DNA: TGTGCCAGCAGCTCCCCCGGGCAGGGTGGGAATGAGCAGTTCTTC.

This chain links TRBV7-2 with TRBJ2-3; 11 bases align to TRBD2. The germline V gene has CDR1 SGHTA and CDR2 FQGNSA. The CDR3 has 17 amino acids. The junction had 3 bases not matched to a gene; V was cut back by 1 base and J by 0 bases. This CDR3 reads CASSLETSGVSTDTQYF. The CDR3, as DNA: TGTGCCAGCAGCTTAGAGACTAGCGGGGTTAGCACAGATACGCAGTATTTT.

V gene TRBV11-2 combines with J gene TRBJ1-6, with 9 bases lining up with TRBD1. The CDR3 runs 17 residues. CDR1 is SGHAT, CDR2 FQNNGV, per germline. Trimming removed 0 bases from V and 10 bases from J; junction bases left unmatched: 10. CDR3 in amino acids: CASSLDGTGQGLSPLHF. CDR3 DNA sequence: TGTGCCAGCAGCTTAGATGGAACCGGACAGGGGCTCTCACCCCTCCACTTT.

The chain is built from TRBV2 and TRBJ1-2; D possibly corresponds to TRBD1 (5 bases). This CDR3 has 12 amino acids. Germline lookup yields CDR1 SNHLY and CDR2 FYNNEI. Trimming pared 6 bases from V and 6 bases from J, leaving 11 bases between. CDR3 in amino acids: CASSLQENGYTF. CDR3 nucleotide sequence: TGTGCCAGCAGCTTACAGGAGAATGGCTACACCTTC.

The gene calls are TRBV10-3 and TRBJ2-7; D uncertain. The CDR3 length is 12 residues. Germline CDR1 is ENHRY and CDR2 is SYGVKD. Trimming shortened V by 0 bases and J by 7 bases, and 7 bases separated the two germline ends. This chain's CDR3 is CAISESEGEQYF. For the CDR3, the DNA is TGTGCCATCAGTGAGTCGGAAGGGGAGCAGTACTTC.

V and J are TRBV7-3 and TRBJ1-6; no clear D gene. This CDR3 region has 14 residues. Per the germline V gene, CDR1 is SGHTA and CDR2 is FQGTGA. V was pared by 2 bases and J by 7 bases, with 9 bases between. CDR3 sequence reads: CASSLQYSNSPLHF. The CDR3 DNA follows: TGTGCCAGCAGCTTACAGTACTCGAATTCACCCCTCCACTTT.

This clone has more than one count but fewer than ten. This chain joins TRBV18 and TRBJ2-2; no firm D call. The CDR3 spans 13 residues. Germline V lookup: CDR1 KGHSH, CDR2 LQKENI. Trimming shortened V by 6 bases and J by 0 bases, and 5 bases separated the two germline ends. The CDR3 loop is CASSLSNTGELFF. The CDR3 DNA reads TGTGCCAGCTCGCTTTCGAACACCGGGGAGCTGTTTTTT.

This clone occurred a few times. The CDR3 sequence is CASSQDRQGAYEQYF. CDR3 DNA: TGCGCCAGCAGCCAAGATCGACAGGGGGCCTACGAGCAGTACTTC. The gene calls are TRBV4-3 and TRBJ2-7, with 9 bases that match TRBD1. V lost 0 bases to trimming and J lost 2 bases; unmatched junction nucleotides: 2. The CDR3 length is 15 residues. Germline V gene data show CDR1 as LGHNA and CDR2 as YSLEER.

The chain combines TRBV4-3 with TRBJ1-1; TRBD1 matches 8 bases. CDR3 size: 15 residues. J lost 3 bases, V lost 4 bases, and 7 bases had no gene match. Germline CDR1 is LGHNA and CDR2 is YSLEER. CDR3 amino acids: CASSPGQDRYTEAFF. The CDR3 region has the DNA TGCGCCAGCAGCCCGGGACAGGATAGGTACACTGAAGCTTTCTTT.

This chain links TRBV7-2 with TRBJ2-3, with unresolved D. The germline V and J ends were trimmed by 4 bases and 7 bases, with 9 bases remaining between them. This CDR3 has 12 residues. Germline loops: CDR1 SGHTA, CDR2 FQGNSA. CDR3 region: CASSSGLNTQYF. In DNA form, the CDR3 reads TGTGCCAGCAGCTCGGGTTTGAATACGCAGTATTTT.

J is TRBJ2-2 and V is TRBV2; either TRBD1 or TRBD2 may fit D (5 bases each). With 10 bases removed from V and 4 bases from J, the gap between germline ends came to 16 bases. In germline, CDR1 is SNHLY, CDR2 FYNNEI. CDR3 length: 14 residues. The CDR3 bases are TGTGCCACCACCGGGACCAGAGGCACCGGGGAGCTGTTTTTT. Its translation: CATTGTRGTGELFF.

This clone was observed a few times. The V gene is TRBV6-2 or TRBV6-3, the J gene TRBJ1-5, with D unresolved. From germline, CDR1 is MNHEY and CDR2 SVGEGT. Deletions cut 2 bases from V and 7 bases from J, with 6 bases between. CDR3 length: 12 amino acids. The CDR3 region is CASSYAGQPQHF. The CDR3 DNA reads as TGTGCCAGCAGTTACGCGGGACAGCCCCAGCATTTT.